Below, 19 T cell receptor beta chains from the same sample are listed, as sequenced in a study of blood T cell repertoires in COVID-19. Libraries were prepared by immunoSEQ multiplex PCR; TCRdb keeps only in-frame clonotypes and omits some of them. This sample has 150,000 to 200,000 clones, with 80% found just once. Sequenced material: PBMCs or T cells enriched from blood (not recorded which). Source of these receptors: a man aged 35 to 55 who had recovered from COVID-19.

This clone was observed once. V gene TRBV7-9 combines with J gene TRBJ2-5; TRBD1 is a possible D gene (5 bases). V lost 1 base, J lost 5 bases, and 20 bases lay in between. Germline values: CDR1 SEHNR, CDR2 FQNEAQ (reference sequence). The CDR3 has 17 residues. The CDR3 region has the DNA TGTGCCAGCAGCTTAGGAGAATCCAAGGGGATGTTCGAGACCCAGTACTTC. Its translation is CASSLGESKGMFETQYF.

DNA of the CDR3: TGCGCCAGCAGTGAGCGGCCCTTGACTAGCGGGGGAACCGGGGAGCTGTTTTTT. Its translation: CASSERPLTSGGTGELFF. The chain couples TRBV5-1 to TRBJ2-2; TRBD2 matches at 12 bases. Germline CDR1 and CDR2: SGHRS and YFSETQ. This CDR3 has 18 residues. The V and J ends lost 5 bases and 5 bases, in that order; junction bases with no gene match: 13.

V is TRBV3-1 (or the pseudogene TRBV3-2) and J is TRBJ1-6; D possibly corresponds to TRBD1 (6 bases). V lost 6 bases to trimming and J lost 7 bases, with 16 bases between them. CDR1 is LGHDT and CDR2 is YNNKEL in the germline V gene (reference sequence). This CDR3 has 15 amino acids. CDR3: CASSYRSDRNSPLHF. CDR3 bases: TGTGCCAGCAGTTACCGCTCCGACAGGAATTCACCCCTCCACTTT.

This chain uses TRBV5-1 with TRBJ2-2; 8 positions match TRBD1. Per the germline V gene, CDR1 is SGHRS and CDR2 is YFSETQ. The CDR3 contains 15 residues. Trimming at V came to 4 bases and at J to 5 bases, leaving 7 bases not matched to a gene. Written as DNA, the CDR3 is TGCGCCAGCAGCCCGGGACAGGAGCGTACCGGGGAGCTGTTTTTT. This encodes CASSPGQERTGELFF.

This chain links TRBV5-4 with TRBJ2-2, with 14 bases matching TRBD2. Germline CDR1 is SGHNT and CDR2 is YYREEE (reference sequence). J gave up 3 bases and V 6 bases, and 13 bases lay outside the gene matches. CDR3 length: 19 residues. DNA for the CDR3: TGTGCCAGCAACTCCGGGGGACTAGCGGGGGTTAGGGACACCGGGGAGCTGTTTTTT. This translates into CASNSGGLAGVRDTGELFF. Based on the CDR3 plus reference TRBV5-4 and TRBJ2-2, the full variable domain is ETGVTQSPTHLIKTRGQQVTLRCSSQSGHNTVSWYQQALGQGPQFIFQYYREEENGRGNFPPRFSGLQFPNYSSELNVNALELDDSALYLCASNSGGLAGVRDTGELFFGEGSRLTVL.

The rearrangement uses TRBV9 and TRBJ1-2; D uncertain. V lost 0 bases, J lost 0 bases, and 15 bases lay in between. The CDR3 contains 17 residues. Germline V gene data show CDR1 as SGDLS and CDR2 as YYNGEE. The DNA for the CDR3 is TGTGCCAGCAGCGTAGCTGAGTTAGTCCAATCTAACTATGGCTACACCTTC. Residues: CASSVAELVQSNYGYTF. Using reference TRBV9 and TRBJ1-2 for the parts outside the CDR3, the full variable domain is DSGVTQTPKHLITATGQRVTLRCSPRSGDLSVYWYQQSLDQGLQFLIQYYNGEERAKGNILERFSAQQFPDLHSELNLSSLELGDSALYFCASSVAELVQSNYGYTFGSGTRLTVV.

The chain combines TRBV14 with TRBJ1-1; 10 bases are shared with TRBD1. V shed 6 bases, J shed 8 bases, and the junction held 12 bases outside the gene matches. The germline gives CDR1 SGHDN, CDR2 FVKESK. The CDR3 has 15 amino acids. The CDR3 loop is CASRLAGTGAGEAFF. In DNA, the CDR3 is TGTGCCAGCAGATTGGCCGGGACAGGGGCCGGGGAAGCTTTCTTT.

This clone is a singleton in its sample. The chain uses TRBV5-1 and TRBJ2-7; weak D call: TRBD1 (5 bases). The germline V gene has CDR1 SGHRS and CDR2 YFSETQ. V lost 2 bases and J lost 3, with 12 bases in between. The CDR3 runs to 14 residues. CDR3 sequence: CASSLGASLYEQYF. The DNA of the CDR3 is TGCGCCAGCAGCTTAGGGGCATCGCTCTACGAGCAGTACTTC.

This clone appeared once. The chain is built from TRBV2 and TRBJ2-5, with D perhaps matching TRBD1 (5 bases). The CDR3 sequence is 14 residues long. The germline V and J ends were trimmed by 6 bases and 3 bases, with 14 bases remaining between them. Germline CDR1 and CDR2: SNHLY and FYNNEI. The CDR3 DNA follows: TGTGCCAGCAGCTATATAGGGGCAGAAGAGACCCAGTACTTC. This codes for CASSYIGAEETQYF. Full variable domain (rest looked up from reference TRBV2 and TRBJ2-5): EPEVTQTPSHQVTQMGQEVILRCVPISNHLYFYWYRQILGQKVEFLVSFYNNEISEKSEIFDDQFSVERPDGSNFTLKIRSTKLEDSAMYFCASSYIGAEETQYFGPGTRLLVL.

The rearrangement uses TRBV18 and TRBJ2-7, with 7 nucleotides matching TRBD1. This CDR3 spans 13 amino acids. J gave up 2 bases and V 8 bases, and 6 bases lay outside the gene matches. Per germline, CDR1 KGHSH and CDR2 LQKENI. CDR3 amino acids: CASAGTAAYEQYF. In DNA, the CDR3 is TGTGCCAGCGCCGGGACAGCAGCCTACGAGCAGTACTTC.

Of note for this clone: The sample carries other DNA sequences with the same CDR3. The CDR3 here is CASSLGGGETQYF. The CDR3 DNA follows: TGCGCCAGCAGCCTGGGAGGGGGAGAGACCCAGTACTTC. V and J are TRBV5-1 and TRBJ2-5; possibly TRBD2 for D (7 bases). V shed 4 bases and J shed 4 bases, with 11 bases lying between them. The CDR3 length is 13 residues. Germline lookup yields CDR1 SGHRS and CDR2 YFSETQ.

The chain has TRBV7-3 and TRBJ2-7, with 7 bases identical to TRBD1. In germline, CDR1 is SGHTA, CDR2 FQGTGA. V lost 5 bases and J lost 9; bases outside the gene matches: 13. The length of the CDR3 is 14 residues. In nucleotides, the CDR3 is TGTGCCAGCAGCCCCACAGGGGCAGGGACAGCGCAGTACTTC. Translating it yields CASSPTGAGTAQYF.

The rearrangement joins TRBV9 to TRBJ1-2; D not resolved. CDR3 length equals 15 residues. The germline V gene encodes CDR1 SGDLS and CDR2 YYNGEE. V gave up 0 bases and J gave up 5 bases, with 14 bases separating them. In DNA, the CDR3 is TGTGCCAGCAGCGTAGAAACATCCTGGGAGTATGGCTACACCTTC. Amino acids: CASSVETSWEYGYTF.

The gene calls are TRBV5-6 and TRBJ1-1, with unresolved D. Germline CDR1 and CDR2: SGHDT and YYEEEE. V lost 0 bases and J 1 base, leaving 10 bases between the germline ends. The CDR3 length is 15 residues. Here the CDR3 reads CASSLAEEGNTEAFF. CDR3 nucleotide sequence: TGTGCCAGCAGCTTGGCCGAGGAGGGGAACACTGAAGCTTTCTTT.

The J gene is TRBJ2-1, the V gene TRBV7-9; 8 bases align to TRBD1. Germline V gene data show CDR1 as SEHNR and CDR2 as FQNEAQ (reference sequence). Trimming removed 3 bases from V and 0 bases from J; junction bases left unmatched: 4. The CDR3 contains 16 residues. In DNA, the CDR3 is TGTGCCAGCAGCTTCCAGGGGGCGAGCTCCTACAATGAGCAGTTCTTC. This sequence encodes CASSFQGASSYNEQFF.

The CDR3 is CASSDTGSNQPQHF. The CDR3 coding sequence is TGTGCCAGCAGTGACACAGGAAGTAATCAGCCCCAGCATTTT. The chain employs TRBV2 and TRBJ1-5; TRBD1 might be the D (5 bases). The CDR3 length is 14 residues. V lost 3 bases and J 4 bases, leaving 10 bases between the germline ends. Germline V lookup: CDR1 SNHLY, CDR2 FYNNEI.

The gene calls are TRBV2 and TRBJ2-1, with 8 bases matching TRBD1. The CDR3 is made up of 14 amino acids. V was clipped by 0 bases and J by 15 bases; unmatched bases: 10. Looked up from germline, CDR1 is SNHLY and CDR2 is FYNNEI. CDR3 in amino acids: CASSEAGDRDRPFF. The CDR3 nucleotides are TGTGCCAGCAGTGAAGCGGGGGACCGGGACAGGCCGTTCTTC.

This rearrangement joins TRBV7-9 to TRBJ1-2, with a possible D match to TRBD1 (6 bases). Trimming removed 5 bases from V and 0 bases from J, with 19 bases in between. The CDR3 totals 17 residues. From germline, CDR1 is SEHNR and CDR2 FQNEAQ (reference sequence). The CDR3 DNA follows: TGTGCCAGCAGCCCCCAAGGGGGGGATCAAGCTAACTATGGCTACACCTTC. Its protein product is CASSPQGGDQANYGYTF.

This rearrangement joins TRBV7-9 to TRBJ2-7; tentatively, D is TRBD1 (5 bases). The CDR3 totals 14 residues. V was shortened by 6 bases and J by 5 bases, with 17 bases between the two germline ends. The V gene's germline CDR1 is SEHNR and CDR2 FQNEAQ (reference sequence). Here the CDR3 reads CASSSTRGNNEQYV. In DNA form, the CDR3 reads TGTGCCAGCAGTTCTACAAGGGGTAACAACGAGCAGTACGTC.